This record looks at one T cell receptor beta chain sequence and its context. What it recognizes is unknown. Use of 60 Vbeta and 13 Jbeta primers characterized the PCR. In the original analysis: Around 11 million shared chains were among 65 million to 85 million unique TCR beta chains counted in a later analysis. Clones were read by immunoSEQ multiplex PCR, and TCRdb kept only the in-frame ones, dropping some. That table gives V, J and clone size, and the DNA gave D and trimming. This table has around 150,000 clones, roughly 79% appearing once. The data belong to a study of cytomegalovirus exposure and HLA in healthy donors. After removal of 0 bases from V and 3 bases from J, the junction contained 6 bases not matched to a gene. The CDR3 consists of 15 residues. Germline V gene data show CDR1 as SGDLS and CDR2 as YYNGEE. Regarding the study as a whole: Sequencing likely generated an artifact that appeared as a cluster of highly shared sequence variants.

Sequenced material: PBMCs. The chain is built from TRBV9 and TRBJ2-7; 7 bases line up with TRBD2. This receptor was taken from a male donor in good health and CMV-seropositive. As DNA, the CDR3 is TGTGCCAGCAGCGTAGGGACGGGGGGAGTCTACGAGCAGTACTTC. It translates to CASSVGTGGVYEQYF.